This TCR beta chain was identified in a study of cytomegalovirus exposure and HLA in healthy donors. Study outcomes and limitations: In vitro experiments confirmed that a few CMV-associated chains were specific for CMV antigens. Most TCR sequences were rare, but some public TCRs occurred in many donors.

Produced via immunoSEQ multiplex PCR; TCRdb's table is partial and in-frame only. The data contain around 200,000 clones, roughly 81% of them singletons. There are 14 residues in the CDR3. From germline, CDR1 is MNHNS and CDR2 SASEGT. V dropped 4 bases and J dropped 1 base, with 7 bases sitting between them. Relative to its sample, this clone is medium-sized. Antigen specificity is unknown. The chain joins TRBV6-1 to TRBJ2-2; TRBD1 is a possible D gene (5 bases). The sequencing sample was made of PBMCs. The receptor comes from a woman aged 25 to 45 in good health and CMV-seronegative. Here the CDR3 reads CASSATGNTGELFF. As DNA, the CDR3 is TGTGCCAGCAGTGCTACAGGGAACACCGGGGAGCTGTTTTTT.